This T cell receptor (beta chain) was captured by sequencing in a study of beta chain features in type 1 diabetes (dated by TCRdb to 2016 to 2018). Context from the whole study: Mean age, gender distribution, total cell number and subset yield were not different between patients and healthy donors. Regulatory and stem cell-like memory subsets were isolated from only 8 patients and roughly 8 healthy donors, whereas naive and central memory subsets came from all 30 or so donors. In the study, recently diagnosed type 1 diabetes patients and matched healthy donors were compared on the TCRB repertoires of their sorted circulating CD4+ T cell subsets. A total of some 100,000,000 sorted cells were examined across all samples, and a strong correlation was observed between cell number per subset and RNA yield. The full study reports these points: In all four CD4+ subsets, TCRB CDR3 length was moderately but significantly shorter in type 1 diabetes patients. Shorter templates might have been favored by PCR, but patient and control samples were amplified and corrected together, so both groups would have been affected equally by any skew. Naive, central memory and regulatory TCRB repertoires appeared to be more similar among patients than among healthy donors. Patients with type 1 diabetes made fewer insertions and deleted more nucleotides at VDJ recombination sites, implying thymic rearrangement abnormalities. Because small numbers of individuals were included in the HLA sub-analyses, any influence of HLA type on TCRB rearrangement was left unresolved. Because cDNA was sequenced instead of genomic DNA, highly expressing activated cells could be over-represented, though the groups showed no difference in activation or CD3 levels.

In this sample, this clone turned up a few times. The antigen it binds to is not known. No much larger clonotype is one base removed from it; base qualities were not supplied. All of the isolated RNA was reverse transcribed with the High Capacity cDNA Reverse Transcription Kit, so expressed TCRB transcripts were sequenced. Deep immunoSEQ sequencing was applied to naive, central memory and regulatory T cell samples, giving an average of roughly 3.5 million total reads per sample. Sorted cells were lysed in RLT buffer, and RNA was extracted using DNase-treated RNeasy Micro or Mini kits according to cell number. Each cell subset was processed on its own to prevent cross-contamination, while patient and healthy donor samples were processed together. The immunoSEQ multiplex PCR was used to amplify TCRB sequences from cDNA, yielding 87-bp fragments that span the CDR3 region. Sequencing of the amplicons was done on the Illumina HiSeq platform. The published analysis was carried out like this. Synthetic template baselines were used to correct PCR bias computationally, reads within Hamming distance 2 were collapsed, and singletons that could not be merged were discarded. Reads were aligned to IMGT to assign V, D and J genes, CDR3 length, and insertions or deletions at six rearrangement sites. Within each subset, clonotype counts were normalized to sorted cell number, and only after that were true diversity and Gini coefficients computed with the tcR R package. The overlap coefficient, calculated on TCRB nucleotide sequences, was used to measure repertoire sharing. Out-of-frame TCRB sequences from naive cells were analyzed as a proxy for the pre-selection repertoire. Sourced from immuneACCESS, this table was stored by TCRdb with only in-frame sequences that have V and J called. A share of the clones is absent; for the studies checked, an unresolved V gene accounts for under half, and the remainder has no known explanation. Clone size and V and J calls were adopted from that table, with D and trimming inferred from the DNA. Here the sample has hundreds of thousands of clones; approximately 11% occur a single time. Jointly, the top ten make up over 0.015% of the sample.

From each donor, a single peripheral blood sample of roughly 0.11 L on average was drawn into heparinised tubes. A BD FACSAria II and a panel including CD45RO, CCR7, CD25, CD127, CD95 and CD27 were used to sort naive, central memory, regulatory and stem cell-like memory CD4+ T cells. A purity above 98% was achieved for all sorted populations. PBMCs were isolated immediately by Lymphoprep density gradient centrifugation and stained directly without culture. So that batch effects would be minimized, each experiment stained and sorted samples in pairs, pairing one healthy donor with one patient. The germline ends are 9 bases apart after V is trimmed by 1 base and J by 5 bases. Looking up the germline V gene (reference sequence) yields CDR1 SGHNT and CDR2 YYREEE. From cysteine to phenylalanine, the CDR3 is 13 amino acids long. Kept here is only the CDR3 DNA, which spans 39 bases and is read in frame from base 1.

This receptor was taken from a man aged 25 to 40 with type 1 diabetes. Recombination joined TRBV5-4 with TRBJ1-2; the D gene is perhaps TRBD1, from 5 matching bases. Sequencing input: naive CD4+ T cells from blood. The cell subset or site label corresponds to: true naive CD4+ T cells. The CDR3 protein sequence reads: CASSLLQEYGYTF. The nucleotide sequence is given as TGTGCCAGCAGCTTGTTACAGGAATATGGCTACACCTTC.